This T cell receptor (beta chain) was found in a study of CD4 T cells in relation to SARS-CoV-2 and coronaviruses. Study details: After roughly ten days of antigen culture, PBMC TCR beta CDR3s were sequenced. Shared crossreactive spike epitopes were mapped to their HLA restriction. Study-wide points: Compared with monoreactive clones, crossreactive clones showed significantly weaker SARS-CoV-2 expansion.

This clone was picked up a small number of times. No antigen is known for it. CDR1 is KGHSH, CDR2 LQKENI, per germline. The CDR3 sequence is 14 residues long. V lost 3 bases and J lost 0, with 7 bases in between. CD4+ T cells from unexposed donors were obtained before the COVID-19 pandemic (2011-2018). CD4+ T cells were isolated from the cells after around 10 days of culture. The table came from immunoSEQ multiplex PCR; TCRdb's copy has only in-frame clones and leaves some out. The table shows some 26,000 clones, with roughly 70% occurring only once. The chain joins TRBV18 to TRBJ2-3, with D perhaps TRBD1 (5 bases). The material sequenced was CD4+ T cells from PBMCs, cultured in vitro. This TCR came from a human donor in good health. The CDR3 reads CASSPTASTDTQYF. The CDR3 DNA reads as TGTGCCAGCTCACCGACAGCTAGCACAGATACGCAGTATTTT. The full variable domain, its missing parts supplied by reference TRBV18 and TRBJ2-3, is NAGVMQNPRHLVRRRGQEARLRCSPMKGHSHVYWYRQLPEEGLKFMVYLQKENIIDESGMPKERFSAEFPKEGPSILRIQQVVRGDSAAYFCASSPTASTDTQYFGPGTRLTVL.